This T cell receptor beta chain was sequenced for a study of multiple sclerosis patients with progressive multifocal leukoencephalopathy. Germline V gives CDR1 LNHNV, CDR2 YYDKDF (reference sequence). The CDR3 consists of 16 residues. The ends were cut back, 2 bases at V and 0 bases at J, with 11 bases in the middle. This clone showed up just once. The antigen is unknown. Libraries were prepared by immunoSEQ multiplex PCR; TCRdb keeps only in-frame clonotypes and omits some of them. The sample consists of more than 30,000 clones, roughly 87% of them appearing once. This sample's time point: time of PML onset. After roughly 16 to 60 months on natalizumab, the natalizumab-treated patients developed PML. Study-wide results and caveats: It is unclear whether the findings reflect JC virus infection or general immunocompromise. PML-onset expanded TRB clones were detectable before and during natalizumab therapy. No common TRBV or TRBJ usage or pairing appeared at PML.

The sequence was obtained from a woman in her 40s with progressive multifocal leukoencephalopathy. V and J are TRBV15 and TRBJ1-3; D remains unclear. The material sequenced was PBMCs, taken from a patient treated with natalizumab. CDR3 loop: CATSRYPPVSGNTIYF. The DNA for the CDR3 is TGTGCCACCAGCAGATATCCCCCGGTCTCTGGAAACACCATATATTTT.